These 11 T cell receptor beta chains originate from one sample sequenced in a study of beta chain features in type 1 diabetes. Study results and caveats: Across all four CD4+ subsets, people with type 1 diabetes showed modestly shorter TCRB CDR3s.

All of the isolated RNA was reverse transcribed, so expressed TCRB transcripts were sequenced. Data came from immunoSEQ multiplex PCR; TCRdb stores just in-frame clones and leaves some out. The sample holds about 660,000 clones, about 14% seen once. Antigens of these TCRs are unknown. Sequenced material: naive CD4+ T cells from blood. Every receptor here comes from a man younger than 30 with type 1 diabetes.

The V and J genes are TRBV5-1 and TRBJ1-6; D gene ambiguous. The CDR3 loop spans 15 amino acids. V was clipped by 0 bases and J by 7 bases, with 11 bases between them. Looked up from germline, CDR1 is SGHRS and CDR2 is YFSETQ. The CDR3 region is CASSLEPGKNSPLHF. The CDR3 bases are TGCGCCAGCAGCTTGGAGCCGGGGAAGAATTCACCCCTCCACTTT.

The rearrangement uses TRBV11-2 and TRBJ1-2, with TRBD1 matching 8 bases. J gave up 13 bases and V 5 bases, and 12 bases lay outside the gene matches. This CDR3 region has 13 residues. CDR1 is SGHAT, CDR2 FQNNGV, per germline. This CDR3 is CASSPDGQGPGTF. CDR3 sequence (DNA): TGTGCCAGCAGCCCCGATGGACAGGGCCCCGGCACCTTC.

In regard to this clone: The junction departs from the called germline gene at one end, perhaps through a read error. The chain recombines TRBV7-9 with TRBJ2-1; 9 nucleotides match TRBD1. CDR3 length: 17 residues. Per the germline V gene, CDR1 is SEHNR and CDR2 is FQNEAQ (reference sequence). The CDR3 spells CASRFSSGTGSSNEQFF. The CDR3 DNA follows: TGTGCCAGCAGATTTAGTTCCGGGACAGGGTCCTCCAATGAGCAGTTCTTC.

This clone came up once. CDR3 DNA sequence: TGTGCCAGCAGTTCCACCTTGGGGAGCTACACCTTC. It translates to CASSSTLGSYTF. The chain has TRBV6-5 and TRBJ1-2; D is unclear. Germline-derived CDR1 and CDR2 are MNHEY and SVGAGI. The CDR3 consists of 12 residues. V dropped 4 bases and J dropped 9 bases, with 12 bases sitting between them.

J is TRBJ2-1 and V is TRBV7-9; TRBD1 might be the D (5 bases). V was cut by 4 bases and J by 7 bases, with 11 bases left in between. CDR3 length: 13 amino acids. Germline loops: CDR1 SEHNR, CDR2 FQNEAQ (reference sequence). The chain's CDR3 is CASSSQGRNEQFF. Written as DNA, the CDR3 is TGTGCCAGCAGCTCTCAGGGAAGGAATGAGCAGTTCTTC.

Only a few counts were recorded for this clone. This chain links TRBV6-1 with TRBJ2-5; 9 bases agree with TRBD2. The junction had 2 bases not matched to a gene; V was cut back by 4 bases and J by 2 bases. Germline V CDR1 and CDR2: MNHNS, SASEGT. This CDR3 is built from 14 residues. The chain's CDR3 is CASSGGLAQETQYF. The CDR3 DNA reads as TGTGCCAGCAGTGGGGGACTAGCACAAGAGACCCAGTACTTC.

This rearrangement joins TRBV29-1 to TRBJ1-5; weak D call: TRBD1 (6 bases). This CDR3 contains 14 residues. V shed 6 bases and J shed 4 bases, with 16 bases lying between them. Germline CDR1 SQVTM, CDR2 ANQGSEA. The CDR3 here is CSVSGNQGNQPQHF. The CDR3 DNA follows: TGCAGCGTGTCCGGAAACCAGGGGAATCAGCCCCAGCATTTT.

This clone showed up just a few times. V and J are TRBV5-1 and TRBJ2-2; the D is unclear. Germline V gene sequence: CDR1 SGHRS, CDR2 YFSETQ. The V end lost 3 bases, the J end lost 5 bases, and 11 bases lay between the germline ends. The CDR3 totals 14 residues. CDR3 in DNA: TGCGCCAGCAGCTCTACCCTTGGGACCGGGGAGCTGTTTTTT. It translates to CASSSTLGTGELFF.

Only a few counts were recorded for this clone. The chain employs TRBV29-1 and TRBJ1-5, with D perhaps TRBD1 (6 bases). With 4 bases removed from V and 11 bases from J, the gap between germline ends came to 12 bases. The CDR3 runs to 11 residues. Germline V gene data show CDR1 as SQVTM and CDR2 as ANQGSEA. The CDR3 reads CSVGFQGTQHF. In DNA form, the CDR3 reads TGCAGCGTTGGTTTTCAGGGGACCCAGCATTTT.

This chain uses TRBV9 with TRBJ2-2; no definite D call. The CDR3 has 15 residues. Germline V lookup: CDR1 SGDLS, CDR2 YYNGEE. The V end lost 0 bases, the J end lost 0 bases, and 6 bases lay between the germline ends. The CDR3 nucleotides are TGTGCCAGCAGCGTAGCGGTCGCGAACACCGGGGAGCTGTTTTTT. Translated, it gives CASSVAVANTGELFF. The full variable domain, completed using reference TRBV9 and TRBJ2-2, is DSGVTQTPKHLITATGQRVTLRCSPRSGDLSVYWYQQSLDQGLQFLIQYYNGEERAKGNILERFSAQQFPDLHSELNLSSLELGDSALYFCASSVAVANTGELFFGEGSRLTVL.

The chain joins TRBV6-5 to TRBJ2-5, with TRBD2 matching over 11 bases. In germline, CDR1 is MNHEY, CDR2 SVGAGI. Unmatched junction bases numbered 5, after V lost 4 bases and J lost 4 bases. The CDR3 extends over 15 amino acids. CDR3 amino acids: CASSSSGTSGETQYF. CDR3 DNA sequence: TGTGCCAGCAGTTCCTCCGGGACTAGCGGAGAGACCCAGTACTTC.